The 4 T cell receptor beta chains below all came from one sample that was sequenced in a study of blood T cells in healthy people across ages. For the second PCR, which ran for roughly 6 to 11 cycles, a sample-barcoded 5' primer and a J-beta primer mix were used. TCRdb recomputed calls from the 5' RACE reads with MiXCR, one row per CDR3 protein. The data show more than 900,000 distinct CDR3 sequences, roughly a quarter seen once. These records were also assigned to another study, of T cells of mothers and their children.

Source material: blood. The receptors originated from a girl aged 2 to 10 in good health.

This clonotype has a handful of counts. The rearrangement links TRBV7-9 to TRBJ2-1; the D call may be TRBD1 or TRBD2 (5 bases each). This CDR3 comprises 15 residues. CDR1 is SEHNR and CDR2 is FQNEAQ in the germline V gene (reference sequence). V lost 5 bases to trimming and J lost 0 bases, with 11 bases between them. The CDR3: CASSIEGISYNEQFF. The CDR3, as DNA: TGTGCCAGCAGCATAGAGGGGATCTCCTACAATGAGCAGTTCTTC.

The chain uses TRBV28 and TRBJ2-1, with 9 bases lining up with TRBD2. The CDR3 is 14 residues long. Per the germline V gene, CDR1 is MDHEN and CDR2 is SYDVKM. The trim removed 7 bases at V and 4 bases at J, leaving 5 bases unmatched. The CDR3 loop is CASNLAGEYNEQFF. The CDR3 nucleotides read TGTGCCAGCAACTTAGCGGGAGAGTACAATGAGCAGTTCTTC.

The V and J genes are TRBV4-3 and TRBJ2-7; D may be TRBD2 (6 bases). The CDR3 contains 15 residues. With 1 base removed from V and 4 bases from J, the gap between germline ends came to 14 bases. Per germline, CDR1 LGHNA and CDR2 YSLEER. The CDR3 DNA reads TGCGCCAGCAGCCAAGGGAGGGACGTAAATTACGAGCAGTACTTC. Its protein is CASSQGRDVNYEQYF.

This clonotype turned up a few times. This chain links TRBV5-1 with TRBJ1-1; D is uncertain. The CDR3 length is 16 residues. CDR1 SGHRS and CDR2 YFSETQ come from the germline V gene. V shed 1 base and J shed 7 bases, with 20 bases lying between them. The CDR3 loop is CASSLSAGVGSYEAFF. CDR3 sequence (DNA): TGCGCCAGCAGCTTGTCGGCCGGGGTAGGAAGTTATGAAGCTTTCTTT.